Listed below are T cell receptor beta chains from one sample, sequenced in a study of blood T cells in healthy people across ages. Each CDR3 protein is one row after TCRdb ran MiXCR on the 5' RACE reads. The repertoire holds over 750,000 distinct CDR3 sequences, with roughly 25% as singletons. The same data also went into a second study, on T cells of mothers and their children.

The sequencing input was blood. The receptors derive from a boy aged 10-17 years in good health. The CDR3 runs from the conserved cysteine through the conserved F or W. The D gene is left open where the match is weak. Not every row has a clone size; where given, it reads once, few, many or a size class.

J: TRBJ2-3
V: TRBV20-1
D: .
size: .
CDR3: CSARKEDTQYF
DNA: TGCAGTGCTAGGAAGGAGGATACGCAGTATTTT

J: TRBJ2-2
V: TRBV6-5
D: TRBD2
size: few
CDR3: CASSYPPGAGDYTGELFF
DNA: TGTGCCAGCAGTTACCCGCCTGGAGCGGGAGACTACACCGGGGAGCTGTTTTTT

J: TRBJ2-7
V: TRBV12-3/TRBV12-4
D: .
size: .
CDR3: CASSIREHEQYF
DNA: TGTGCCAGCAGTATTCGGGAGCACGAGCAGTACTTC

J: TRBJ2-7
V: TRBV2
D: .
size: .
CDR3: CASTDDSYEQYF
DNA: TGTGCCAGCACGGACGATTCCTACGAGCAGTACTTC

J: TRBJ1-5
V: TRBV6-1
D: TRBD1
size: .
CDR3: CASREPGQVDNQPQHF
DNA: TGTGCCAGCAGGGAACCGGGACAGGTGGATAATCAGCCCCAGCATTTT

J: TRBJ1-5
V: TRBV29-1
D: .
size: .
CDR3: CSVRHSNQPQHF
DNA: TGCAGCGTACGACACTCCAATCAGCCCCAGCATTTT

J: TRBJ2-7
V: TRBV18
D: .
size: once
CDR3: CASSLEGKNYEQYF
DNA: TGTGCCAGCTCACTGGAGGGCAAAAACTACGAGCAGTACTTC

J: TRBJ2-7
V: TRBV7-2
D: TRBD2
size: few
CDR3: CASSGTSGRLDEQYF
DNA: TGTGCCAGCAGCGGGACTAGCGGGAGGCTGGACGAGCAGTACTTC

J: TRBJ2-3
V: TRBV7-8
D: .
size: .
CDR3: CASSSKRAPTSTDTQYF
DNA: TGTGCCAGCAGCTCGAAGCGGGCTCCAACTAGCACAGATACGCAGTATTTT

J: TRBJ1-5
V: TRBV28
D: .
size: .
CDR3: CASLGQGRQPQHF
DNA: TGTGCCAGCCTCGGGCAGGGCCGGCAGCCCCAGCATTTT

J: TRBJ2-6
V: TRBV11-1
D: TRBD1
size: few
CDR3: CASSTGQGMTNVLTF
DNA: TGTGCCAGCAGCACGGGACAGGGCATGACCAACGTCCTGACTTTC

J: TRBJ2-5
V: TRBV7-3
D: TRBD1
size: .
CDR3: CASSPGQGWQETQYF
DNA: TGTGCCAGCAGCCCAGGACAGGGGTGGCAAGAGACCCAGTACTTC

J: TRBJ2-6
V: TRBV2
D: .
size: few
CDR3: CASSETDSGANVLTF
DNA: TGTGCCAGCAGTGAAACAGACTCTGGGGCCAACGTCCTGACTTTC

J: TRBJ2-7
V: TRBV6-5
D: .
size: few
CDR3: CASSATAGGYEQYF
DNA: TGTGCCAGCAGTGCGACAGCTGGGGGCTACGAGCAGTACTTC

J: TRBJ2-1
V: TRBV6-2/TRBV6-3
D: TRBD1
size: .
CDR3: CASSSTGGTYNEQFF
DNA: TGTGCCAGCAGTTCGACAGGGGGAACCTACAATGAGCAGTTCTTC

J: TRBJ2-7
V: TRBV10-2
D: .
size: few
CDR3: CASSAGRDLYEQYF
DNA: TGCGCCAGCAGCGCAGGGCGAGACCTCTACGAGCAGTACTTC

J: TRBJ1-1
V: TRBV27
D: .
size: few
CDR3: CASRGLGAPVNTEAFF
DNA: TGTGCCAGCAGAGGATTAGGGGCACCGGTGAACACTGAAGCTTTCTTT

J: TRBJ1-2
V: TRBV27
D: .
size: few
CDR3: CASSLWPGINYGYTF
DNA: TGTGCCAGCAGTTTGTGGCCAGGGATTAACTATGGCTACACCTTC

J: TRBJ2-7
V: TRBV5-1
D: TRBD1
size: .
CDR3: CASSVTRDSPSYEQYF
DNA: TGCGCCAGCAGCGTAACCCGGGACAGCCCATCCTACGAGCAGTACTTC

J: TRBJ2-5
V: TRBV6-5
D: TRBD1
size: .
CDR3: CATRTGAETQYF
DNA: TGTGCCACCCGGACAGGGGCAGAGACCCAGTACTTC

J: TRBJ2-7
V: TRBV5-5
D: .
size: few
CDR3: CASSLDGGSYEQYF
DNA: TGTGCCAGCAGTTTAGATGGGGGCTCCTACGAGCAGTACTTC

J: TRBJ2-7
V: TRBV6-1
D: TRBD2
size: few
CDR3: CASSDGTSGRAYEQYF
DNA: TGTGCCAGCAGTGATGGGACTAGCGGGAGGGCCTACGAACAGTACTTC

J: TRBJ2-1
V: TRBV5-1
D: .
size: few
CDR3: CASSLAGGAGGGEQFF
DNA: TGCGCCAGCAGCTTGGCTGGGGGGGCCGGGGGAGGTGAGCAGTTCTTC

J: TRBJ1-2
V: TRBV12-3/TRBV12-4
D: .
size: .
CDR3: CASSLIGTAPLGGYTF
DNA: TGTGCCAGCAGCCTCATTGGGACTGCCCCCTTAGGTGGCTACACCTTC

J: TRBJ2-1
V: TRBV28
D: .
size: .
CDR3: CASSLSGNTINNEQFF
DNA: TGTGCCAGCAGTTTATCGGGGAATACCATTAATAATGAGCAGTTCTTC

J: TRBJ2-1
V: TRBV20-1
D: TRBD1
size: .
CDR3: CSAPGQGASEQFF
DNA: TGCAGTGCCCCGGGACAGGGGGCAAGTGAGCAGTTCTTC

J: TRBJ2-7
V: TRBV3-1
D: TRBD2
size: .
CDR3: CASSQSGGTYEQYF
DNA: TGTGCCAGCAGCCAAAGCGGGGGTACCTACGAGCAGTACTTC

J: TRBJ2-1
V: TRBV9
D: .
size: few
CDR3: CASSVVGRWDNEQFF
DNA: TGTGCCAGCAGCGTAGTTGGGAGATGGGATAATGAGCAGTTCTTC

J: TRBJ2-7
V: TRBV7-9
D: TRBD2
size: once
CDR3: CASSTRDYPYEQYF
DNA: TGTGCCAGCAGCACACGGGACTATCCCTACGAGCAGTACTTC

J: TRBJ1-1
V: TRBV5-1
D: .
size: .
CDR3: CAGRRENTEAFF
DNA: TGCGCCGGCAGGCGGGAAAACACTGAAGCTTTCTTT

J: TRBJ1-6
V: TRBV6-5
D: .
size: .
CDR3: CASSSVGAKNSPLHF
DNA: TGTGCCAGCAGCTCTGTAGGGGCTAAGAATTCACCCCTCCACTTT

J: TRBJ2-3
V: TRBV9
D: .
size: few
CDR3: CASSLTPLDTQYF
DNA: TGTGCCAGCAGCCTAACCCCTTTAGATACGCAGTATTTT

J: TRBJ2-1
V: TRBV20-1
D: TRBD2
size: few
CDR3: CSARPSGDNEQFF
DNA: TGCAGTGCTAGACCTAGCGGGGACAATGAGCAGTTCTTC

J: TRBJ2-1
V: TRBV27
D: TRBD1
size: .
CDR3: CASSWDSSYNEQFF
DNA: TGTGCCAGCAGTTGGGACAGCTCCTACAATGAGCAGTTCTTC

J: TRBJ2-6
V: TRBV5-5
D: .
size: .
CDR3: CASSLRGDGANVLTF
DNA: TGTGCCAGCAGCTTGAGAGGGGATGGGGCCAACGTCCTGACTTTC

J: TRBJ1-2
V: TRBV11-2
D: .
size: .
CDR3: CASSLLGPLNGYTF
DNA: TGTGCCAGCAGCTTATTGGGACCCCTCAATGGCTACACCTTC

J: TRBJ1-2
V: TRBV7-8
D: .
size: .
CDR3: CASSLAGGERGYTF
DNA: TGTGCCAGCAGCTTAGCGGGGGGTGAGAGGGGCTACACCTTC

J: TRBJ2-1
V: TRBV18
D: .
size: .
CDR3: CASSPVPYNEQFF
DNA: TGTGCCAGCTCACCAGTCCCGTACAATGAGCAGTTCTTC

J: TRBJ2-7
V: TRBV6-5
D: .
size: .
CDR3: CASSPTGPSSYEQYF
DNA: TGTGCCAGCAGCCCTACAGGGCCTTCGTCCTACGAGCAGTACTTC

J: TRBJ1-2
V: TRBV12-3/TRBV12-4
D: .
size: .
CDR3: CASRPSAGKERWGYTF
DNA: TGTGCCAGCAGGCCTTCCGCAGGGAAGGAAAGATGGGGCTACACCTTC

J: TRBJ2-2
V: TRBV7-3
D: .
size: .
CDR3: CASSSKGSRELFF
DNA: TGTGCCAGCAGCTCCAAGGGATCGAGGGAGCTGTTTTTT

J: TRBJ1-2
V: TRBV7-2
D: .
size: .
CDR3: CASSLAVTEGGYTF
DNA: TGTGCCAGCAGCTTAGCTGTGACCGAGGGGGGCTACACCTTC

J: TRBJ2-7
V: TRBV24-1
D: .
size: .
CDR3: CATSDSTGWEYF
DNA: TGTGCCACCAGTGATTCAACAGGGTGGGAGTACTTC

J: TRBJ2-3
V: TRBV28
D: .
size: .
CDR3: CASSLWAAGTDTQYF
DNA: TGTGCCAGCAGTTTATGGGCGGCCGGGACAGATACGCAGTATTTT

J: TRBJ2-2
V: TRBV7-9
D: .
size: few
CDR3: CASSTAGPAVTGELFF
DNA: TGTGCCAGCAGCACCGCAGGGCCGGCTGTCACCGGGGAGCTGTTTTTT

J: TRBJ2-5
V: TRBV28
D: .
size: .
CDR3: CASSEDRADQETQYF
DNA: TGTGCCAGCAGCGAGGACAGAGCTGACCAAGAGACCCAGTACTTC

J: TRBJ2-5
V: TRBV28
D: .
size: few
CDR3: CASLEGSGDPGTQYF
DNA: TGTGCCAGCCTCGAAGGCTCAGGCGATCCGGGGACCCAGTACTTC

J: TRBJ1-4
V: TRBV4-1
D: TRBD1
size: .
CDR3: CASSSSGGTNEKLFF
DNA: TGCGCCAGCAGCTCATCAGGGGGCACTAATGAAAAACTGTTTTTT

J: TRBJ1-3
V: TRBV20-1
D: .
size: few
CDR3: CSASQSGNTIYF
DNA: TGCAGTGCTTCTCAATCTGGAAACACCATATATTTT

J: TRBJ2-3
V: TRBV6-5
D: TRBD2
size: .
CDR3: CASCPTSGRSTDTQYF
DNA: TGTGCCAGCTGTCCGACTAGCGGGAGAAGCACAGATACGCAGTATTTT

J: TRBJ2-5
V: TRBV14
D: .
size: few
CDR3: CASSPEDSSKETQYF
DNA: TGTGCCAGCAGCCCTGAGGACAGCAGCAAAGAGACCCAGTACTTC

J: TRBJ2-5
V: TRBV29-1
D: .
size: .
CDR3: CSTKGRLQETQYF
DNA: TGCAGCACTAAAGGGAGGTTACAAGAGACCCAGTACTTC

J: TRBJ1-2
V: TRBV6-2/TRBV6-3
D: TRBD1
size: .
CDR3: CASSIGQVQYYGYTF
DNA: TGTGCCAGCAGTATCGGACAGGTCCAGTACTATGGCTACACCTTC

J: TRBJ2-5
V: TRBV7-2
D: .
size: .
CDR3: CASKLGPSQETQYF
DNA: TGTGCCAGCAAGCTAGGCCCTAGCCAAGAGACCCAGTACTTC

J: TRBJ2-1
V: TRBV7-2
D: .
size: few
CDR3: CASTKGRGAYYNEQFF
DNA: TGTGCCAGCACCAAAGGGCGCGGGGCCTACTACAATGAGCAGTTCTTC